The 27 T cell receptor beta chains below were found in one sample sequenced in a study of technical replicates of blood from several donors. Method: immunoSEQ multiplex PCR; TCRdb's copy keeps in-frame clones and lacks some. The repertoire holds around 68,000 clones, with 95% to 98% as singletons. The source material was T cells isolated from PBMCs. All receptors come from a human donor in good health.

The chain carries TRBV2 and TRBJ1-4; 7 bases are a match to TRBD1. Germline V CDR1 and CDR2: SNHLY, FYNNEI. The V segment lost 5 bases and the J segment 4 bases; nucleotides outside the gene matches: 10. This CDR3 has 16 amino acids. The DNA for the CDR3 is TGTGCCAGCAGTAGGAGGGGGACAGCAATTAATGAAAAACTGTTTTTT. Amino acid sequence: CASSRRGTAINEKLFF. Full variable domain (rest looked up from reference TRBV2 and TRBJ1-4): EPEVTQTPSHQVTQMGQEVILRCVPISNHLYFYWYRQILGQKVEFLVSFYNNEISEKSEIFDDQFSVERPDGSNFTLKIRSTKLEDSAMYFCASSRRGTAINEKLFFGSGTQLSVL.

The chain recombines TRBV19 with TRBJ2-7; 8 positions match TRBD2. The CDR3 spans 16 residues. V dropped 3 bases and J dropped 5; count of bases not matched to a gene: 12. Looked up from germline, CDR1 is LNHDA and CDR2 is SQIVND (reference sequence). The CDR3 is CASSISIPAGVNEQYF. The CDR3 DNA sequence: TGTGCCAGTAGTATCTCTATCCCAGCGGGAGTTAACGAGCAGTACTTC. The full variable domain, rest sourced from reference TRBV19 and TRBJ2-7, is DGGITQSPKYLFRKEGQNVTLSCEQNLNHDAMYWYRQDPGQGLRLIYYSQIVNDFQKGDIAEGYSVSREKKESFPLTVTSAQKNPTAFYLCASSISIPAGVNEQYFGPGTRLTVT.

The CDR3 sequence is CASSKHLRQGPPMPEAFF. Here the CDR3 DNA reads TGTGCCAGTAGTAAGCATTTACGGCAGGGCCCCCCTATGCCTGAAGCTTTCTTT. The chain combines TRBV19 with TRBJ1-1; D possibly corresponds to TRBD1 (5 bases). Trimming removed 4 bases at V and 6 bases at J, with 27 bases between. The length of the CDR3 is 18 residues. In germline, CDR1 is LNHDA, CDR2 SQIVND (reference sequence).

The chain is built from TRBV12-5 and TRBJ1-5, with D possibly TRBD1 on 6 matching bases. The length of the CDR3 is 14 residues. The germline V gene has CDR1 LGHNT and CDR2 FRNRAP. The ends were cut back, 5 bases at V and 4 bases at J, with 12 bases in the middle. The CDR3 nucleotides are TGTGCTAGTGGTCTCGACAGGAATAATCAGCCCCAGCATTTT. Amino acids: CASGLDRNNQPQHF. The full variable domain, completed using reference TRBV12-5 and TRBJ1-5, is DARVTQTPRHKVTEMGQEVTMRCQPILGHNTVFWYRQTMMQGLELLAYFRNRAPLDDSGMPKDRFSAEMPDATLATLKIQPSEPRDSAVYFCASGLDRNNQPQHFGDGTRLSIL.

The rearrangement links TRBV5-6 to TRBJ2-3, with D hard to call. The V end lost 5 bases, the J end lost 1 base, and 23 bases lay between the germline ends. CDR1 and CDR2 from the germline V gene are SGHDT and YYEEEE. The CDR3 extends over 18 amino acids. CDR3 loop: CASRSRRVSFWGTDTQYF. The CDR3 nucleotides read TGTGCCAGCAGGTCCCGCCGGGTCTCTTTTTGGGGCACAGATACGCAGTATTTT.

The rearrangement uses TRBV14 and TRBJ1-4, with D possibly matching TRBD1 (6 bases). This CDR3 is built from 15 residues. Trimming shortened V by 3 bases and J by 7 bases, and 15 bases separated the two germline ends. Germline assignment: CDR1 SGHDN and CDR2 FVKESK. CDR3 coding DNA: TGTGCCAGCAGCCATCGGACAGTCGGAGGTGAAAAACTGTTTTTT. It encodes CASSHRTVGGEKLFF.

The chain combines TRBV4-1 with TRBJ1-2, with 7 bases that match TRBD1. V lost 3 bases, J lost 4 bases, and 5 bases stayed unmatched. The CDR3 spans 14 residues. Germline V gene data show CDR1 as MGHRA and CDR2 as YSYEKL. The CDR3 DNA is TGCGCCAGCAGCCAGAGACAGGGAGGCTATGGCTACACCTTC. This codes for CASSQRQGGYGYTF.

This clone has more than one count but fewer than ten. The genes are TRBV19 and TRBJ2-7; tentative D call: TRBD1 (6 bases). CDR3 length equals 15 residues. Trimming removed 5 bases at V and 4 bases at J, with 18 bases between. The germline gives CDR1 LNHDA, CDR2 SQIVND (reference sequence). Written as DNA, the CDR3 is TGTGCCAGTAGTGAGCAAGGGGGAGAGAGATACGAGCAGTACTTC. Its translation: CASSEQGGERYEQYF.

CDR3 residues: CSARGAGAFF. The CDR3 DNA reads TGCAGTGCTAGGGGGGCAGGAGCTTTCTTT. V and J are TRBV20-1 and TRBJ1-1; D may be TRBD1 (6 bases). V was clipped by 3 bases and J by 10 bases, with 9 bases between them. CDR3 length: 10 residues. Germline-derived CDR1 and CDR2 are DFQATT and SNEGSKA (reference sequence).

This CDR3 is CASSPWTSGGEQYF. As DNA, the CDR3 is TGTGCCAGCAGCCCGTGGACTAGCGGGGGCGAGCAGTACTTC. The V call is TRBV7-8, the J call TRBJ2-7, with 13 nucleotides matching TRBD2. The CDR3 spans 14 residues. The germline V gene has CDR1 SGHVS and CDR2 FQNEAQ. V lost 5 bases, J lost 6 bases, and 4 bases stayed unmatched.

This rearrangement joins TRBV30 to TRBJ1-6, with 7 positions matching TRBD1. The CDR3 runs 15 residues. V was clipped by 4 bases and J by 4 bases; unmatched bases: 7. Germline V CDR1 and CDR2: GTSNPN, SVGIG (reference sequence). The CDR3 DNA sequence: TGTGCCTGGACGCCGGGACAGCCTTATAATTCACCCCTCCACTTT. Its translation: CAWTPGQPYNSPLHF.

The V gene is TRBV5-1, the J gene TRBJ1-4; D uncertain. V lost 1 base and J lost 0, with 7 bases in between. Germline V lookup: CDR1 SGHRS, CDR2 YFSETQ. There are 15 residues in the CDR3. For the CDR3, the DNA is TGCGCCAGCAGCTTGCCAGCGTCAACTAATGAAAAACTGTTTTTT. Its translation: CASSLPASTNEKLFF.

J is TRBJ2-1 and V is TRBV9; TRBD2 matches at 9 bases. V shed 0 bases and J 7 bases; nucleotides not matched to a gene: 5. Germline CDR1 and CDR2: SGDLS and YYNGEE. This CDR3 is built from 15 residues. DNA of the CDR3: TGTGCCAGCAGCGTAGGCCTAGCGGGAAAGAATGAGCAGTTCTTC. It yields the protein CASSVGLAGKNEQFF. Drawing the rest from reference TRBV9 and TRBJ2-1, the complete variable domain is DSGVTQTPKHLITATGQRVTLRCSPRSGDLSVYWYQQSLDQGLQFLIQYYNGEERAKGNILERFSAQQFPDLHSELNLSSLELGDSALYFCASSVGLAGKNEQFFGPGTRLTVL.

CDR3: CASSVVWAGNTEAFF. The DNA of the CDR3 is TGTGCCAGCAGTGTCGTTTGGGCCGGGAACACTGAAGCTTTCTTT. The chain is built from TRBV2 and TRBJ1-1; D gene unclear. In germline, CDR1 is SNHLY, CDR2 FYNNEI. This CDR3 comprises 15 residues. Trimming left V 4 bases short and J 1 base short, with 13 bases between.

This chain's CDR3 is CATKSPGQGPYEQYF. CDR3 nucleotides: TGTGCCACCAAATCACCGGGACAGGGTCCGTACGAGCAGTACTTC. This chain links TRBV5-4 with TRBJ2-7; 9 bases fit TRBD1. In germline, CDR1 is SGHNT, CDR2 YYREEE (reference sequence). CDR3 length: 15 amino acids. After removal of 9 bases from V and 4 bases from J, the junction contained 14 bases not matched to a gene. Complete variable domain (other parts from reference TRBV5-4 and TRBJ2-7): ETGVTQSPTHLIKTRGQQVTLRCSSQSGHNTVSWYQQALGQGPQFIFQYYREEENGRGNFPPRFSGLQFPNYSSELNVNALELDDSALYLCATKSPGQGPYEQYFGPGTRLTVT.

This chain uses TRBV5-1 with TRBJ1-1, with TRBD1 matching over 9 bases. V gave up 5 bases and J gave up 1 base; unmatched junction bases: 6. The CDR3 runs to 15 residues. Germline CDR1 SGHRS, CDR2 YFSETQ. The CDR3 spells CASSPDRGANTEAFF. CDR3 in DNA: TGCGCCAGCAGTCCTGACAGGGGGGCGAACACTGAAGCTTTCTTT.

The chain carries TRBV30 and TRBJ1-5; perhaps TRBD1 as D (6 bases). V was shortened by 5 bases and J by 5 bases, with 16 bases between the two germline ends. This CDR3 spans 14 amino acids. The germline V gene encodes CDR1 GTSNPN and CDR2 SVGIG (reference sequence). The CDR3 reads CAWGQSPSDQPQHF. The CDR3 DNA reads as TGTGCCTGGGGACAGTCCCCATCCGATCAGCCCCAGCATTTT.

The V call is TRBV6-5, the J call TRBJ2-7, with D possibly TRBD2 on 6 matching bases. This CDR3 region has 16 residues. Trimming shortened V by 0 bases and J by 4 bases, and 16 bases separated the two germline ends. Germline loops: CDR1 MNHEY, CDR2 SVGAGI. This CDR3 is CASSYSIQAGGYEQYF. CDR3 bases: TGTGCCAGCAGTTACTCGATACAGGCAGGAGGGTACGAGCAGTACTTC.

This chain joins TRBV19 and TRBJ2-3; 7 nucleotides agree with TRBD1. J lost 1 base, V lost 2 bases, and 3 bases had no gene match. Per the germline V gene, CDR1 is LNHDA and CDR2 is SQIVND (reference sequence). This CDR3 comprises 15 residues. The CDR3 protein is CASSIKGQGTDTQYF. CDR3 coding DNA: TGTGCCAGTAGTATAAAAGGACAGGGCACAGATACGCAGTATTTT.

This chain joins TRBV19 and TRBJ2-1; D possibly corresponds to TRBD2 (5 bases). The CDR3 totals 15 residues. CDR1 and CDR2 (germline): LNHDA, SQIVND (reference sequence). Trimming pared 0 bases from V and 0 bases from J, leaving 6 bases between. The CDR3 is CASSIESGSYNEQFF. The CDR3 region has the DNA TGTGCCAGTAGTATAGAAAGCGGCTCCTACAATGAGCAGTTCTTC.

This rearrangement joins TRBV2 to TRBJ2-7, with D perhaps matching TRBD2 (6 bases). Trimming pared 7 bases from V and 9 bases from J, leaving 13 bases between. This CDR3 spans 11 amino acids. Germline loops: CDR1 SNHLY, CDR2 FYNNEI. For the CDR3, the DNA is TGTGCCAGCACCTCGGGAGAGGTGCAGTACTTC. It specifies CASTSGEVQYF.

V and J are TRBV15 and TRBJ2-1, with TRBD2 matching over 9 bases. The V gene end was trimmed by 2 bases and the J gene end by 4 bases; junction bases not matched to a gene: 6. The CDR3 covers 16 residues. Germline CDR1 and CDR2: LNHNV and YYDKDF (reference sequence). This chain's CDR3 is CATSRSGTSRYNEQFF. The CDR3 bases are TGTGCCACCAGCAGATCCGGGACTAGCAGATACAATGAGCAGTTCTTC. Full variable domain (outside the CDR3, taken from reference TRBV15 and TRBJ2-1): DAMVIQNPRYQVTQFGKPVTLSCSQTLNHNVMYWYQQKSSQAPKLLFHYYDKDFNNEADTPDNFQSRRPNTSFCFLDIRSPGLGDTAMYLCATSRSGTSRYNEQFFGPGTRLTVL.

The CDR3 coding sequence is TGTGCCAGCCCAAAGCGGGAGGGCCTTCTTTTCTCCTACAATGAGCAGTTCTTC. Its translation is CASPKREGLLFSYNEQFF. The chain uses TRBV19 and TRBJ2-1, with 10 positions matching TRBD2. The CDR3 has 18 amino acids. V lost 9 bases to trimming and J lost 0 bases; unmatched junction nucleotides: 14. Looked up from germline, CDR1 is LNHDA and CDR2 is SQIVND (reference sequence).

Here the CDR3 reads CASSFFSYEQYF. The DNA for the CDR3 is TGTGCCAGCAGCTTCTTCTCCTACGAGCAGTACTTC. The rearrangement links TRBV7-2 to TRBJ2-7; D is uncertain. Germline V gene data show CDR1 as SGHTA and CDR2 as FQGNSA. V gave up 3 bases and J gave up 0 bases, with 3 bases separating them. The CDR3 runs 12 residues. Full variable domain (missing parts from reference TRBV7-2 and TRBJ2-7): GAGVSQSPSNKVTEKGKDVELRCDPISGHTALYWYRQSLGQGLEFLIYFQGNSAPDKSGLPSDRFSAERTGGSVSTLTIQRTQQEDSAVYLCASSFFSYEQYFGPGTRLTVT.

The J gene is TRBJ2-5, the V gene TRBV14; 10 bases line up with TRBD2. CDR3 size: 16 residues. The ends lost 2 bases at V and 3 bases at J; junction bases unmatched: 6. Germline CDR1 is SGHDN and CDR2 is FVKESK. CDR3 residues: CASSQSLLAGEETQYF. The CDR3 nucleotides read TGTGCCAGCAGCCAAAGTCTGCTAGCGGGAGAAGAGACCCAGTACTTC.

V and J are TRBV29-1 and TRBJ1-2; D is possibly TRBD1 (5 bases). Trimming left V 0 bases short and J 0 bases short, with 17 bases between. Per germline, CDR1 SQVTM and CDR2 ANQGSEA. There are 17 residues in the CDR3. The CDR3: CSVEDLIRQNSNYGYTF. CDR3 in DNA: TGCAGCGTTGAAGATCTTATTCGACAGAATTCTAACTATGGCTACACCTTC.

The chain has TRBV6-5 and TRBJ2-5; 8 positions agree with TRBD1. The junction had 6 bases not matched to a gene; V was cut back by 5 bases and J by 7 bases. CDR1 is MNHEY and CDR2 is SVGAGI in the germline V gene. The CDR3 consists of 13 residues. The CDR3 DNA sequence: TGTGCCAGCAGTCAGGGGGCGCGTGTGACCCAGTACTTC. Protein: CASSQGARVTQYF.